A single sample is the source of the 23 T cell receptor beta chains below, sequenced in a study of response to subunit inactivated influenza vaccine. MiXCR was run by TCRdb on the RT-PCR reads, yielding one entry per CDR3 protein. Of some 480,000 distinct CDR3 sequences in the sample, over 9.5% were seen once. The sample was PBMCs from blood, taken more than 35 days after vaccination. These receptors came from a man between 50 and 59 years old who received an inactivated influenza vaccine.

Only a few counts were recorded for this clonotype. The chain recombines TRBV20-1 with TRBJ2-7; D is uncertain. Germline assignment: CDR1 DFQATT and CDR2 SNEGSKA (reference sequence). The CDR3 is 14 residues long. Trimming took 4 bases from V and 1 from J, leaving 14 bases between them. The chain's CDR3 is CSAIPVEVSYEQYF. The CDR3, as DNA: TGCAGTGCTATCCCCGTTGAGGTTTCCTACGAGCAGTACTTC.

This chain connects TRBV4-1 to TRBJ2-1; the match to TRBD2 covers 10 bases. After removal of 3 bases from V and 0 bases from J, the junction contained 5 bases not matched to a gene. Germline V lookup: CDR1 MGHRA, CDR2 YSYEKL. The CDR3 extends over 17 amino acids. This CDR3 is CASSHQSGRVSYNEQFF. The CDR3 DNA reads TGCGCCAGCAGCCATCAAAGCGGGAGGGTCTCCTACAATGAGCAGTTCTTC.

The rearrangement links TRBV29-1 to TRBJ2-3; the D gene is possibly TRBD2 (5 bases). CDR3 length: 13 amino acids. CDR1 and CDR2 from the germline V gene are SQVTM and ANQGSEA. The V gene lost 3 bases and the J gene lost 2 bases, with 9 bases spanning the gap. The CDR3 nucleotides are TGCAGCGTTGATATCGGGAACACAGATACGCAGTATTTT. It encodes CSVDIGNTDTQYF.

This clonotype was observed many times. This chain's CDR3 is CASSLEQGVNSPLHF. The CDR3, as DNA: TGCGCCAGCAGCTTGGAACAGGGGGTGAATTCACCCCTCCACTTT. The chain uses TRBV5-1 and TRBJ1-6; the match to TRBD1 covers 8 bases. V was pared by 0 bases and J by 7 bases, with 3 bases of the junction left unmatched. There are 15 residues in the CDR3. In germline, CDR1 is SGHRS, CDR2 YFSETQ.

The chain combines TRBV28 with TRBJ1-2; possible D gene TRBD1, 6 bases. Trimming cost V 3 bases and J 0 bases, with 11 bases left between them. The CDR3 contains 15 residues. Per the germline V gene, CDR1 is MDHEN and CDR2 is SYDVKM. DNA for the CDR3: TGTGCCAGCAGTTTCCCGACAGGAGCTAACTATGGCTACACCTTC. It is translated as CASSFPTGANYGYTF.

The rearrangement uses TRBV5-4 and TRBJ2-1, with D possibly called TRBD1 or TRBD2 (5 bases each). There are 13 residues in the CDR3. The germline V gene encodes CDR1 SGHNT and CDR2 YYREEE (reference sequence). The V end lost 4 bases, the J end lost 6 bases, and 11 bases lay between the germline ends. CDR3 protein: CASSKPGTNEQFF. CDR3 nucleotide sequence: TGTGCCAGCAGCAAACCCGGGACCAATGAGCAGTTCTTC.

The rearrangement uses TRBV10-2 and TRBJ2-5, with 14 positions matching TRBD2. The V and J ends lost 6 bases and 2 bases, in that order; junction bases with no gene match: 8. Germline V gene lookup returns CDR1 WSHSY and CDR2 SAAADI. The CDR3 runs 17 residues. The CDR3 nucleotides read TGCGCCAGCAGGGGGACTAGCGGGAGCCGGGGTCAAGAGACCCAGTACTTC. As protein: CASRGTSGSRGQETQYF.

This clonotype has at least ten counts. The CDR3 DNA reads TGCGCCAGCAGAGGGGGTCCGTACGAGCAGTACTTC. As protein: CASRGGPYEQYF. The V and J genes are TRBV5-1 and TRBJ2-7; maybe TRBD1 (6 bases). Germline V CDR1 and CDR2: SGHRS, YFSETQ. V was pared by 5 bases and J by 4 bases, with 10 bases between. This CDR3 comprises 12 residues.

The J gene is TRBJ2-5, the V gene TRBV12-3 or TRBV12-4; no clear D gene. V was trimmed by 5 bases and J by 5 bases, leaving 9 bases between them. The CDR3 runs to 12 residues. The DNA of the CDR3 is TGTGCCAGCAGTGACCATTTGGAGACCCAGTACTTC. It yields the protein CASSDHLETQYF.

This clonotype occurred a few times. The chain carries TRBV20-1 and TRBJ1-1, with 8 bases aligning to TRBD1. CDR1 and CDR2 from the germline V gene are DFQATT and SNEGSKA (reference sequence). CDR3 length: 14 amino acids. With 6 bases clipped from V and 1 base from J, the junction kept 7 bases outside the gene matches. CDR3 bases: TGCAGTGCCTTTAGGGGGACAGGGAACACTGAAGCTTTCTTT. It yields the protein CSAFRGTGNTEAFF.

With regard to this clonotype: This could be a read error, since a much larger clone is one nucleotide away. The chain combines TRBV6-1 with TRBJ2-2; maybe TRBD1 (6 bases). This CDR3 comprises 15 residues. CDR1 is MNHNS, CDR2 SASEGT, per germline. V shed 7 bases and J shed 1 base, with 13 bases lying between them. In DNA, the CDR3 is TGTGCCAGCACCCACAGGGTGATGAACACCGGGGAGCTGTTTTTT. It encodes CASTHRVMNTGELFF.

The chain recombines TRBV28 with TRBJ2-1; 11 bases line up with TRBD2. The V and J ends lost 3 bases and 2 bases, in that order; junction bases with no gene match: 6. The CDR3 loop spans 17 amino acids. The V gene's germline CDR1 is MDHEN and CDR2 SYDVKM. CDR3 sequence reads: CASSLQGLAETYNEQFF. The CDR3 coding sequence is TGTGCCAGCAGTTTGCAGGGACTAGCGGAAACCTACAATGAGCAGTTCTTC.

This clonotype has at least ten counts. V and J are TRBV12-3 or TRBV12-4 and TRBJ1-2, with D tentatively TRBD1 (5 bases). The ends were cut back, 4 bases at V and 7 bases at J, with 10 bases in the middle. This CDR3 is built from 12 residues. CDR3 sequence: CASSSQVIGYTF. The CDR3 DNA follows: TGTGCCAGCAGTTCACAGGTTATTGGCTACACCTTC.

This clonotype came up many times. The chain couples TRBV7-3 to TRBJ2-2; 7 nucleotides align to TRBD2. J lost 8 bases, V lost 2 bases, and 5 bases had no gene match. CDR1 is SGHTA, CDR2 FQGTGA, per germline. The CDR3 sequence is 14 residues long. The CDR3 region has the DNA TGTGCCAGCAGCTTATCAAGCGGGACGGGGGAGCTGTTTTTT. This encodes CASSLSSGTGELFF.

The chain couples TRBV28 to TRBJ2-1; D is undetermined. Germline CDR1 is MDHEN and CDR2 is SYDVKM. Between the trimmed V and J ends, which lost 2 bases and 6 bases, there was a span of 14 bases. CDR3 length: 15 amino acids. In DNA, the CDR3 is TGTGCCAGCAGTTTAATCCCGCTAGGACCCAATGAGCAGTTCTTC. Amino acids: CASSLIPLGPNEQFF.

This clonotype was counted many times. The CDR3 sequence is CASRPNDRYYEQYF. DNA for the CDR3: TGTGCCAGCAGACCCAATGACAGATACTACGAGCAGTACTTC. The chain couples TRBV12-3 or TRBV12-4 to TRBJ2-7; tentative D call: TRBD1 (5 bases). The CDR3 contains 14 residues. The ends were cut back, 6 bases at V and 3 bases at J, with 15 bases in the middle.

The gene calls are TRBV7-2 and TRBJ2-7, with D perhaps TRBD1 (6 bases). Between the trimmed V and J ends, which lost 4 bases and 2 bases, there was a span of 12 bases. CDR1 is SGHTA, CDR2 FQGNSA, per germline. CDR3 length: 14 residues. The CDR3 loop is CASSSGRGAYEQYF. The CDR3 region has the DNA TGTGCCAGCAGCTCTGGCAGGGGCGCCTACGAGCAGTACTTC.

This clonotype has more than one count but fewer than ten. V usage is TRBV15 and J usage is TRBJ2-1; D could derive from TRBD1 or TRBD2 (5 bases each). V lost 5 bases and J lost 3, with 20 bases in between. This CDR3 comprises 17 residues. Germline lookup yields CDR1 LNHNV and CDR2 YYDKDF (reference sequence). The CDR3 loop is CATSGEGDGANYNEQFF. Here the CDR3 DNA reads TGTGCCACCAGCGGCGAAGGGGACGGTGCGAACTACAATGAGCAGTTCTTC.

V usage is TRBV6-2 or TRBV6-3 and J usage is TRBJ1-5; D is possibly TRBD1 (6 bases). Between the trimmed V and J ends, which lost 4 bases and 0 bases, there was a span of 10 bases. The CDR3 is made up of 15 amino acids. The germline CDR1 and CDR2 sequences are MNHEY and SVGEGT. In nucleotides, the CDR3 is TGTGCCAGCAGTTCCGGACAGTATAGCAATCAGCCCCAGCATTTT. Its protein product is CASSSGQYSNQPQHF.

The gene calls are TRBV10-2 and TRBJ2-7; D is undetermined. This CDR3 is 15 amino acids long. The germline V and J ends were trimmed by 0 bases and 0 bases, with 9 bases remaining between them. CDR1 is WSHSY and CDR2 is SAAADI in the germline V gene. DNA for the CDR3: TGCGCCAGCAGTGAGTCGAGGTATAGCTCCTACGAGCAGTACTTC. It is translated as CASSESRYSSYEQYF.

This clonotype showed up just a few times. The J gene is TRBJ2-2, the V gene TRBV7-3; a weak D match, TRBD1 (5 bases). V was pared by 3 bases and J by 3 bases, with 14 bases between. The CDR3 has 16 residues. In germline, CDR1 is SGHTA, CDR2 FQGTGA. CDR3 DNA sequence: TGTGCCAGCAGCTTTTCCGGGCCCAGGGACACCGGGGAGCTGTTTTTT. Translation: CASSFSGPRDTGELFF.

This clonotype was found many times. CDR3 DNA sequence: TGTGCCACCGTCGGGACAGGGGGACCTGGGGCCAACGTCCTGACTTTC. This gives the protein CATVGTGGPGANVLTF. The chain links TRBV15 to TRBJ2-6, with 11 bases matching TRBD1. The germline V gene encodes CDR1 LNHNV and CDR2 YYDKDF (reference sequence). The CDR3 length is 16 residues. Trimming cost V 8 bases and J 2 bases; bases outside gene matches: 5.

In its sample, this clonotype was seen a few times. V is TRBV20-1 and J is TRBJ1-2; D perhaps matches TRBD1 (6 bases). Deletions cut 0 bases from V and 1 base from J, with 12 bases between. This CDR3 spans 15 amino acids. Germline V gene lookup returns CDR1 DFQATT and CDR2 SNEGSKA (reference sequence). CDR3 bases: TGCAGTGCTAGAGATAGGGGACACAATAACTATGGCTACACCTTC. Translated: CSARDRGHNNYGYTF.